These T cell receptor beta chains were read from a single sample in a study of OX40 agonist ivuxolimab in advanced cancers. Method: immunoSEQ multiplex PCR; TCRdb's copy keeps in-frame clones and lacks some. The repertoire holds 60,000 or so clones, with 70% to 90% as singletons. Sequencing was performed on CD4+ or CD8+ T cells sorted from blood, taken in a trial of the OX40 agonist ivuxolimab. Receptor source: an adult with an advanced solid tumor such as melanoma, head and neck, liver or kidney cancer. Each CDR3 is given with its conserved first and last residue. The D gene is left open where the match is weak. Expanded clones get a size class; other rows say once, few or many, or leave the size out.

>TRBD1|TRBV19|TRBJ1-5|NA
TGTGCCTCCAATACAGGGGGCTGGCAGCCCCAGCATTTT
CASNTGGWQPQHF
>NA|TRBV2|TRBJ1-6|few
TGTGCCAGCAGTGAGTGGACGGTTAATTCACCCCTCCACTTT
CASSEWTVNSPLHF
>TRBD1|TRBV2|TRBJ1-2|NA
TGTGCCAGCAGGGACAGGGGAGGCTATGGCTACACCTTC
CASRDRGGYGYTF
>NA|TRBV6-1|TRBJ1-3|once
TGTGCCAGTGGAGGGATAGGTGGAAACACCATATATTTT
CASGGIGGNTIYF
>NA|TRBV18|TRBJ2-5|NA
TGTGCCAGCTCACCACTGGCCCAAACCACCGAAGAGACCCAGTACTTC
CASSPLAQTTEETQYF
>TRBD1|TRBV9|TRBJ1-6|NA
TGTGCCAGCAGCTGGGGACAGCTCTATAATTCACCCCTCCACTTT
CASSWGQLYNSPLHF
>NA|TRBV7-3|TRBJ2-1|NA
TGTGCCAGCAGCTTAATCAGGGGCGATGAGCAGTTCTTC
CASSLIRGDEQFF
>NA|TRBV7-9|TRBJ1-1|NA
TGTGCCAGCAGCTTACAAGGTGGGGGAAGGACTGAAGCTTTCTTT
CASSLQGGGRTEAFF
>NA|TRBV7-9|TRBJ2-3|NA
TGTGCCAGCGTGGACTTTTCCACCGCAGATACGCAGTATTTT
CASVDFSTADTQYF
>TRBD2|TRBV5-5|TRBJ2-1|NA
TGTGCCAGCACCCAAACCCCCCGAGCGGGGGGGCTCAATGAGCAGTTCTTC
CASTQTPRAGGLNEQFF
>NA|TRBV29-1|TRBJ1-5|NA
TGCAGCGTAGCCAAGACAGGTCCAAATCAGCCCCAGCATTTT
CSVAKTGPNQPQHF
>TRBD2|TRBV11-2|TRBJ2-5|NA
TGTGCCAGCAGCTTAGGGGGACTAGCGGGTAGAGAGACCCAGTACTTC
CASSLGGLAGRETQYF
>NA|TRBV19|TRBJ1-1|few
TGTGCCTCCCAGCGGGGGAGCTCCACTGAAGCTTTCTTT
CASQRGSSTEAFF
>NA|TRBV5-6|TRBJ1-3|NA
TGTGCCAGCAGCCAAAGAAGTCGGGGAATTAGAAACACCATATATTTT
CASSQRSRGIRNTIYF
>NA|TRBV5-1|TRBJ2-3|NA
TGCGCCAGCAGCCCCACAGGACAGCCCACAGATACGCAGTATTTT
CASSPTGQPTDTQYF
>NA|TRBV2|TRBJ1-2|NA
TGTGCCAGCCTCTCCGACAGGACTAACTATGGCTACACCTTC
CASLSDRTNYGYTF
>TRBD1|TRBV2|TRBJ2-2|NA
TGTGCCAGCAGACCCGACAGGGCCGGGGAGCTGTTTTTT
CASRPDRAGELFF
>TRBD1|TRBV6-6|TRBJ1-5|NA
TGTGCCAGCATGGACGGCCGACAGGGTGAAGGTCAGCCCCAGCATTTT
CASMDGRQGEGQPQHF
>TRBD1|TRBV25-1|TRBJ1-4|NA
TGTGCCAGCAGTGGGGACAGGGGTGCTAATGAAAAACTGTTTTTT
CASSGDRGANEKLFF
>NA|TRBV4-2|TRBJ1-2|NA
TGTGCCAGCAGCCAAGCCTCTGGGCAGAGCCTCTATGGCTACACCTTC
CASSQASGQSLYGYTF
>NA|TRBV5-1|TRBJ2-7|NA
TGCGCCAGCAGCGCCACCACTTACGAGCAGTACTTC
CASSATTYEQYF
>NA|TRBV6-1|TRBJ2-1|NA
TGTGCCAGCAGTGAAGTTTTAGGGATCCATGAGCAGTTCTTC
CASSEVLGIHEQFF
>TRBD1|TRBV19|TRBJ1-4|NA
TGTGCCAGTAGTATGCGTGACAGGGGTGCGGCTAATGAAAAACTGTTTTTT
CASSMRDRGAANEKLFF
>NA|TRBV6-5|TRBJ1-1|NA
TGTGCCAGCAGTTACTCGAGGACAGCTTTGAACACTGAAGCTTTCTTT
CASSYSRTALNTEAFF
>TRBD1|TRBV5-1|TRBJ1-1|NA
TGCGCCAGCAGCTTTACAGGGGTGAACACTGAAGCTTTCTTT
CASSFTGVNTEAFF
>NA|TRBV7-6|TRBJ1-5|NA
TGTGCCAGCAGCCCGCGACGTGGGCCCCAGCATTTT
CASSPRRGPQHF
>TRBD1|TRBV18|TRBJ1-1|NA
TGTGCCAGCTCCCTCGACAGGGGTGAAGCTTTCTTT
CASSLDRGEAFF
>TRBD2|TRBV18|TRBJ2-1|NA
TGTGCCAGCTCACCGGAGGCTAGCGGAAGCCTATACAATGAGCAGTTCTTC
CASSPEASGSLYNEQFF
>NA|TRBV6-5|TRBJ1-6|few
TGTGCCAGCAGTTACCAGGGTGGGAATTCACCCCTCCACTTT
CASSYQGGNSPLHF
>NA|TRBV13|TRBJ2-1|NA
TGTGCCAGCAGCTTATCGCAGGGAGCCGATGAGCAGTTCTTC
CASSLSQGADEQFF
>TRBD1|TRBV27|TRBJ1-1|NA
TGTGCCAGCAGTGTCCCGGGACAGGGACCAAACACTGAAGCTTTCTTT
CASSVPGQGPNTEAFF
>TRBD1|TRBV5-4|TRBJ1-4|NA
TGTGCCAGCAGCCCGGGACAGGGGACCAAAGCAACTAATGAAAAACTGTTTTTT
CASSPGQGTKATNEKLFF
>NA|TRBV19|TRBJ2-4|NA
TGTGCCAGTTCGTACCATGGACTGAAAAACATTCAGTACTTC
CASSYHGLKNIQYF
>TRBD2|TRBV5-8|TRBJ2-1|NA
TGTGCCAGCAGCTTGATAGCGGGGCCGGTAGGGCAGTTCTTC
CASSLIAGPVGQFF
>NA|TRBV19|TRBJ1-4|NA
TGTGCCAGTAGTCCCGATCGGCGTGAAAAACTGTTTTTT
CASSPDRREKLFF
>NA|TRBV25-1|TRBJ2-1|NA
TGTGCCAGCAGGACGGTCTATGAGCAGTTCTTC
CASRTVYEQFF
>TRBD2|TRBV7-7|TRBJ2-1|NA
TGTGCCAGCAGCAACACTAGCGGGGGTTCCTACAATGAGCAGTTCTTC
CASSNTSGGSYNEQFF
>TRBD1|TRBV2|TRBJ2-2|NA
TGTGCCAGCAGGGGACAGGGGGCGAGAAATGGGGAGCTGTTTTTT
CASRGQGARNGELFF
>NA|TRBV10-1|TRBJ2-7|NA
TGCGCCAGCAGTGCACAGCCTGGAGGGTACGAGCAGTACTTC
CASSAQPGGYEQYF
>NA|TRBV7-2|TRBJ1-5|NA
TGTGCCAGCAGCCGGGACGGGAGAAATCAGCCCCAGCATTTT
CASSRDGRNQPQHF
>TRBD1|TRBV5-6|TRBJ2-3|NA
TGTGCCAGCAGCAGGGACAGGTTCTACACAGATACGCAGTATTTT
CASSRDRFYTDTQYF
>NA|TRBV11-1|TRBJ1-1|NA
TGTGCCAGCAGCACCATAACAGGTGGGGCTTTCTTT
CASSTITGGAFF
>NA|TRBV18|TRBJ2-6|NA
TGTGCCAGCTCACCTGTTGTTGGGGGGGCCAACGTCCTGACTTTC
CASSPVVGGANVLTF
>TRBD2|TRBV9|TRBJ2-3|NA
TGTGCCAGCAGCGCTAGCGGGGGGGCCCCAGATACGCAGTATTTT
CASSASGGAPDTQYF